These T cell receptor beta chains were read from a single sample in a study of blood T cell repertoires in COVID-19. Repertoires were generated with immunoSEQ multiplex PCR, while TCRdb's copy carries only in-frame clones and drops some. The sample records around 310,000 clones, nearly 90% being singletons. Sample: peripheral blood. These TCRs come from a woman aged 40 to 50 with COVID-19, enrolled during active disease. CDR3s include the opening cysteine and the closing phenylalanine or tryptophan. The D gene is left open where the match is weak. A clone size is listed for some rows: how often the clone was seen (once, few, many), or a class if it is expanded.

D,V,size,J,CDR3,DNA
NA,TRBV3-1/TRBV3-2,NA,TRBJ2-3,CASSQDRAGGPSYTQYF,TGTGCCAGCAGCCAAGATCGGGCCGGGGGGCCGTCATATACGCAGTATTTT
TRBD2,TRBV18,NA,TRBJ2-3,CASSTGGSTDTQYF,TGTGCCAGCTCAACCGGGGGGTCCACAGATACGCAGTATTTT
NA,TRBV7-3,NA,TRBJ1-1,CASSSGDNTEAFF,TGTGCCAGCAGCTCAGGGGACAACACTGAAGCTTTCTTT
TRBD2,TRBV30,NA,TRBJ2-4,CAWSIKAGAAPKNIQYF,TGTGCCTGGAGTATTAAAGCGGGAGCCGCTCCCAAAAACATTCAGTACTTC
NA,TRBV5-5,NA,TRBJ1-6,CASSGGHGNNSPLHF,TGTGCCAGCAGCGGGGGACACGGGAATAATTCACCCCTCCACTTT
NA,TRBV19,NA,TRBJ2-2,CASSIQQLSNTGELFF,TGTGCCAGTAGTATACAACAGCTGTCGAACACCGGGGAGCTGTTTTTT
NA,TRBV10-3,NA,TRBJ2-7,CAISGGGSPYEQYF,TGTGCCATCAGTGGAGGGGGTTCGCCCTACGAGCAGTACTTC
NA,TRBV30,NA,TRBJ2-7,CAWSGPSLDEQYF,TGTGCCTGGAGTGGGCCTAGTCTCGACGAGCAGTACTTC
NA,TRBV5-4,NA,TRBJ1-1,CASSSGEVRILRGMTEAFF,TGTGCCAGCAGCTCCGGCGAAGTCAGAATCCTACGAGGTATGACTGAAGCTTTCTTT
TRBD1,TRBV6-6,NA,TRBJ1-6,CASSSPSTGLGSPLHF,TGTGCCAGCAGTTCTCCCTCGACAGGGTTGGGATCACCCCTCCACTTT
NA,TRBV5-8,NA,TRBJ1-1,CASSLNGMNTEAFF,TGTGCCAGCAGCTTAAATGGCATGAACACTGAAGCTTTCTTT
NA,TRBV19,few,TRBJ2-7,CASNPNRDSYEQYF,TGTGCCAGTAACCCAAACAGGGACTCCTACGAGCAGTACTTC
NA,TRBV21-1,NA,TRBJ1-1,CASSKAAGWEAFF,TGTGCCAGCAGCAAAGCCGCAGGGTGGGAAGCTTTCTTT
TRBD1,TRBV11-2,NA,TRBJ1-2,CASSAGQGGPTGYTF,TGTGCCAGCAGCGCGGGACAGGGTGGGCCCACTGGCTACACCTTC
NA,TRBV28,once,TRBJ2-6,CASSSLAGANVLTF,TGTGCCAGCAGTTCACTAGCTGGGGCCAACGTCCTGACTTTC
NA,TRBV2,NA,TRBJ2-7,CASSVVRFYEQYF,TGTGCCAGCAGTGTTGTGAGATTCTACGAGCAGTACTTC
NA,TRBV7-2,NA,TRBJ1-2,CASSLRGYGYTF,TGTGCCAGCAGCTTAAGGGGCTATGGCTACACCTTC
TRBD1,TRBV5-1,NA,TRBJ1-1,CASSLAWTGGGTEAFF,TGCGCCAGCAGCTTGGCCTGGACAGGGGGCGGCACTGAAGCTTTCTTT
TRBD1,TRBV11-2,once,TRBJ2-5,CASSRPTGGLETQYF,TGTGCCAGCAGCCGCCCGACAGGGGGCTTGGAGACCCAGTACTTC
TRBD2,TRBV7-9,NA,TRBJ2-3,CASSSSGKVSDTQYF,TGTGCCAGCAGCTCGAGCGGGAAAGTGTCAGATACGCAGTATTTT
NA,TRBV5-1,few,TRBJ2-5,CASSSSGVTQETQYF,TGCGCCAGCAGCTCCTCAGGGGTGACACAAGAGACCCAGTACTTC
TRBD2,TRBV11-2,NA,TRBJ2-7,CASTVSGISYEQYF,TGTGCCAGCACCGTTAGCGGGATATCCTACGAGCAGTACTTC
NA,TRBV27,NA,TRBJ2-5,CASSLRGVETQYF,TGTGCCAGCAGTTTACGAGGCGTAGAGACCCAGTACTTC
TRBD1,TRBV4-2,NA,TRBJ1-5,CASSQDGTGNSNQPQHF,TGTGCCAGCAGCCAAGACGGGACAGGTAATAGCAATCAGCCCCAGCATTTT
TRBD2,TRBV7-2,NA,TRBJ2-7,CASSARLAGVIYEQYF,TGTGCCAGCAGCGCCCGACTAGCCGGAGTGATCTACGAGCAGTACTTC
NA,TRBV28,NA,TRBJ1-4,CASIVAEPTNEKLFF,TGTGCCAGCATCGTGGCAGAACCAACTAATGAAAAACTGTTTTTT
NA,TRBV9,NA,TRBJ2-4,CASSVEAGLGIQYF,TGTGCCAGCAGCGTAGAAGCAGGGTTGGGCATTCAGTACTTC
NA,TRBV7-2,NA,TRBJ2-7,CASSFVQGQVPYEQYF,TGTGCCAGCAGCTTTGTCCAAGGACAAGTCCCCTACGAGCAGTACTTC
TRBD2,TRBV7-9,NA,TRBJ2-3,CASSPSVSAGGTIWDTQYF,TGTGCCAGCAGCCCCAGTGTTTCGGCGGGGGGCACGATTTGGGATACGCAGTATTTT
TRBD2,TRBV30,NA,TRBJ2-7,CAWSVIGGSPYEQYF,TGTGCCTGGAGTGTGATTGGCGGGAGTCCCTACGAGCAGTACTTC
TRBD1,TRBV5-1,NA,TRBJ2-7,CASSGRGPSSYEQYF,TGCGCCAGCAGCGGCAGGGGGCCTAGCTCCTACGAGCAGTACTTC
NA,TRBV11-2,NA,TRBJ1-5,CASSSLTGNSNQPQHF,TGTGCCAGCAGCTCCCTTACAGGGAACAGCAATCAGCCCCAGCATTTT
NA,TRBV3-1/TRBV3-2,NA,TRBJ2-2,CASSQVIGGANTRELFF,TGTGCCAGCAGCCAAGTAATTGGCGGGGCGAACACCAGGGAGCTGTTTTTT
TRBD1,TRBV4-2,NA,TRBJ1-3,CASSRDRKISGNTIYF,TGTGCCAGCAGCCGGGACAGGAAAATCTCTGGAAACACCATATATTTT
TRBD1,TRBV6-1,NA,TRBJ1-2,CASSEPGTGGDYGYTF,TGTGCCAGCAGTGAGCCAGGGACAGGGGGGGACTATGGCTACACCTTC
NA,TRBV7-8,NA,TRBJ2-2,CASSPQGQFLGELFF,TGTGCCAGCAGCCCGCAGGGGCAATTCTTGGGGGAGCTGTTTTTT
TRBD2,TRBV6-2/TRBV6-3,NA,TRBJ2-1,CASSSRTSGNYYNEQFF,TGTGCCAGCAGTTCAAGGACTAGCGGGAATTACTACAATGAGCAGTTCTTC
NA,TRBV5-1,NA,TRBJ2-7,CASSLAEALNFEQYF,TGCGCCAGCAGCTTGGCCGAGGCGTTAAATTTCGAGCAGTACTTC
TRBD2,TRBV28,NA,TRBJ2-3,CASSPRRGGTDTQYF,TGTGCCAGCAGTCCCCGTCGGGGGGGGACAGATACGCAGTATTTT
TRBD1,TRBV7-2,NA,TRBJ1-4,CASSPQGTPNEKLFF,TGTGCCAGCAGCCCACAGGGGACCCCTAATGAAAAACTGTTTTTT
NA,TRBV5-1,NA,TRBJ1-3,CASSLALDIPGSTIYF,TGCGCCAGCAGCTTGGCTTTGGACATACCGGGCAGCACCATATATTTT
NA,TRBV28,NA,TRBJ2-1,CASSLGAQGRDEQFF,TGTGCCAGCAGTTTGGGGGCGCAGGGTCGCGATGAGCAGTTCTTC